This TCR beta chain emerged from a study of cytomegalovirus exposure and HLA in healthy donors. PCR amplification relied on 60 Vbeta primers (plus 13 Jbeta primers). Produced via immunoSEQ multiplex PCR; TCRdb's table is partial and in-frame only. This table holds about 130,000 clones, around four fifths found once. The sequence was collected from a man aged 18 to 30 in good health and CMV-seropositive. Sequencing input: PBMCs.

The CDR3 spells CATSRGPGTENEKLFF. The CDR3 DNA is TGTGCCACCAGCAGAGGACCCGGGACAGAGAATGAAAAACTGTTTTTT. The chain uses TRBV15 and TRBJ1-4, with 7 bases lining up with TRBD1. The CDR3 has 16 amino acids. Germline trimming cut 1 base from V and 5 bases from J; bases unmatched to any gene: 7. The V gene's germline CDR1 is LNHNV and CDR2 YYDKDF (reference sequence).